This T cell receptor beta chain was found in a study of graft-versus-host responses after intestinal transplantation. A remark on this clone: What it binds is not known.

The CDR3 covers 16 residues. CDR1 SQVTM and CDR2 ANQGSEA come from the germline V gene. V was clipped by 5 bases and J by 1 base; unmatched bases: 9. Using immunoSEQ multiplex PCR, the repertoire was profiled, and TCRdb retains in-frame clones only, with some absent. Of more than 80,000 clones in the sample, 80% to 85% were seen once. This TCR derives from a human donor who received an intestinal transplant. J is TRBJ2-2 and V is TRBV29-1; 8 positions agree with TRBD1. The sequences come from unstimulated CD8+ T cells sorted from spleen or lymph node cells, collected before intestinal transplant. The DNA for the CDR3 is TGCAGCGTTCTCGACAGGGGACAGCTGAACACCGGGGAGCTGTTTTTT. The encoded protein is CSVLDRGQLNTGELFF.